This T cell receptor beta chain comes out of a study of Graves' ophthalmopathy and Graves' hyperthyroidism. Study results and caveats: A majority of expanded thyroid clonotypes exceeding 0.001 frequency were likewise present in blood.

A remark on this clonotype: Its target is not known. A junction boundary mismatches the germline segment, possibly from a read error.

RNA transcripts yielded amplified TCR beta CDR3 regions. RT-PCR was first run with HTBI primers, then multiplex PCR in a second round. One entry per CDR3 protein results from TCRdb running MiXCR on the multiplex PCR reads. Altogether more than 1,000,000 distinct CDR3 sequences are present, about two fifths being singletons, with the ten largest covering 11%. The CDR3 covers 14 residues. The V gene's germline CDR1 is SGHTA and CDR2 FQGNSA. Sequencing was done on a sample of peripheral blood or thyroid tissue (not recorded which). The chain carries TRBV7-2 and TRBJ2-2; a possible D gene is TRBD1 (6 bases). The sequence derives from an adult man with Graves' hyperthyroidism. The DNA of the CDR3 is TGCGCCAGCACCGTGGGACACCCCACCGGGGAGCTGTTTTTT. Amino acids: CASTVGHPTGELFF.